The T cell receptor (beta chain) under discussion was sequenced for a study of shared clonotypes between healthy human individuals. Donors were healthy HIV-negative adults without recent acute infections or vaccinations. Caucasian adults residing in Nashville, Tennessee made up all the donors. Sorted-subset replicate PCRs used 200 ng of genomic DNA. This amount corresponded to approximately 30,000 T cell genomes. Method: immunoSEQ multiplex PCR; TCRdb's copy keeps in-frame clones and lacks some. The sample has some 2,400,000 clones; around 95% are singletons. This CDR3 has 15 residues. Germline V gene sequence: CDR1 MDHEN, CDR2 SYDVKM. V lost 4 bases to trimming and J lost 1 base, with 13 bases between them.

Source material: naive CD4+ T cells sorted from blood. The subset denotes: CD45RA+ positively selected. The sequence was obtained from a man between 18 and 29 years old in good health. This rearrangement joins TRBV28 to TRBJ1-2, with a tentative D call TRBD1 (5 bases). CDR3 bases: TGTGCCAGCAGTTCCCCTAGGGGTAATAACTATGGCTACACCTTC. Translated: CASSSPRGNNYGYTF.